This passage covers 4 T cell receptor beta chains from one sample sequenced in a study of blood T cell repertoires in COVID-19. Assay used: immunoSEQ multiplex PCR; TCRdb lists only in-frame clones, some missing. The data hold 150,000 to 250,000 clones, with about 95% observed a single time. The sequencing input was peripheral blood. These receptor sequences come from a man under 40 with COVID-19, enrolled during active disease.

This clone showed up just a few times. CDR3 sequence (DNA): TGTGCCAGCATAGGGGGAAGGGGGGAGCTGTTTTTT. Protein product: CASIGGRGELFF. The J gene is TRBJ2-2, the V gene TRBV6-5, with D perhaps TRBD1 (6 bases). Per germline, CDR1 MNHEY and CDR2 SVGAGI. This CDR3 is 12 amino acids long. Trimming cost V 7 bases and J 8 bases, with 11 bases left between them.

The chain combines TRBV5-4 with TRBJ2-3; 9 nucleotides align to TRBD1. CDR1 and CDR2 from the germline V gene are SGHNT and YYREEE (reference sequence). The length of the CDR3 is 15 residues. J was trimmed by 4 bases and V by 4 bases; bases with no gene match: 7. The CDR3 is CASSPRTGAPDTQYF. The CDR3 bases are TGTGCCAGCAGCCCTCGGACAGGGGCCCCAGATACGCAGTATTTT.

The V gene is TRBV21-1, the J gene TRBJ2-3; the table's D call, TRBD2, has no DNA check behind it. TRBV21-1 is designated a pseudogene. The CDR3 has 12 amino acids. The CDR3 nucleotides read TGTGCCAGCAGCCGTCGCACAGATACGCAGTATTTT. This encodes CASSRRTDTQYF.

This chain connects TRBV5-4 to TRBJ1-6; maybe TRBD1 (5 bases). Germline assignment: CDR1 SGHNT and CDR2 YYREEE (reference sequence). V lost 0 bases, J lost 10 bases, and 17 bases lay in between. CDR3 length equals 16 residues. CDR3 loop: CASSLADSSGRSPLHF. The CDR3 DNA sequence: TGTGCCAGCAGCTTGGCCGACAGTTCGGGGAGGTCACCCCTCCACTTT.